A selection of T cell receptor beta chains follows, all from one sample in a study of T-cell reconstitution after alpha-beta-depleted transplantation in children. MiXCR, applied by TCRdb to the PCR reads, yields one record per CDR3 protein. The sample includes 75,000 to 100,000 distinct CDR3 sequences, 6.5% to 8.5% of them seen just once. The sequencing used PBMCs from the stem cell graft donor, collected from the stem cell graft. These receptors came from a human donor who donated a stem cell graft to a child with congenital amegakaryocytic thrombocytopenia. Each CDR3 is given with its conserved first and last residue. A D gene is named only where the DNA matches it firmly. The size entry gives once, few, many or a size class.

D,size,J,V,DNA,CDR3
-,many,TRBJ1-1,TRBV5-1,TGCGCCAGCAGCGGGGGGTCTGAAGCTTTCTTT,CASSGGSEAFF
TRBD2,many,TRBJ2-1,TRBV9,TGTGCCAGCAGCCTCCAGGCGGGAGGCTCCTACAATGAGCAGTTCTTC,CASSLQAGGSYNEQFF
TRBD2,many,TRBJ2-1,TRBV5-6,TGTGCCAGCAGCCATGAGGGACTAGCGGGAGGTAGCGATGAGCAGTTCTTC,CASSHEGLAGGSDEQFF
TRBD2,many,TRBJ2-3,TRBV9,TGTGCCAGCAGCCCCCTGGCTAGCGGCAGCACAGATACGCAGTATTTT,CASSPLASGSTDTQYF
TRBD2,many,TRBJ2-1,TRBV6-5,TGTGCCAGCAGTTTCTTAGCGGGGTCGGAGGGTGAGCAGTTCTTC,CASSFLAGSEGEQFF
TRBD2,many,TRBJ2-7,TRBV27,TGTGCCAGCAGCGCGGGACTAGCGGGGGTAGAGCAGTACTTC,CASSAGLAGVEQYF
-,many,TRBJ2-1,TRBV20-1,TGCAGTGCTCTTTACAATGAGCAGTTCTTC,CSALYNEQFF
-,many,TRBJ2-2,TRBV13,TGTGCCAGCAGTCCCTGGACTGCCGCGACCGGGGAGCTGTTTTTT,CASSPWTAATGELFF
-,many,TRBJ2-2,TRBV5-1,TGCGCCAGCAGCCGGGTGAATTCGAACACCGGGGAGCTGTTTTTT,CASSRVNSNTGELFF
TRBD1,many,TRBJ1-2,TRBV7-9,TGTGCCAGCAGCGCATCAGGGGGGGGATCCTATGGCTACACCTTC,CASSASGGGSYGYTF
-,many,TRBJ1-4,TRBV4-3,TGCGCCAGCAGCCAAGAACCAGGGGTTAATGAAAAACTGTTTTTT,CASSQEPGVNEKLFF
TRBD1,many,TRBJ2-2,TRBV7-8,TGTGCCAGCAGCATCCGGGACAGGGTTATCGGGGAGCTGTTTTTT,CASSIRDRVIGELFF
TRBD1,many,TRBJ2-5,TRBV20-1,TGCAGTGCTGGTCCCCACAGGGGGCAGCAAGAGACCCAGTACTTC,CSAGPHRGQQETQYF
TRBD1,many,TRBJ1-1,TRBV7-9,TGTGCCAGCGGGGGACAGGGGGCTGATGAAGCTTTCTTT,CASGGQGADEAFF
TRBD1,many,TRBJ2-1,TRBV7-2,TGTGCCAGCAGTATCAGAGGGGGCGACAACAATGAGCAGTTCTTC,CASSIRGGDNNEQFF
TRBD1,many,TRBJ2-2,TRBV20-1,TGCAGTGCCCACCCCTCCACAGGGGCGAACACCGGGGAGCTGTTTTTT,CSAHPSTGANTGELFF
-,medium-sized,TRBJ1-2,TRBV5-6,TGTGCCAGCAGCTTACTCCCCACAGACCAGGGACTCTATGGCTACACCTTC,CASSLLPTDQGLYGYTF
-,many,TRBJ2-7,TRBV7-8,TGTGCCAGCAGCCAACCCCTGCGGGAGCAGTACTTC,CASSQPLREQYF
-,many,TRBJ1-4,TRBV20-1,TGCAGTGCTAGGGATTCATCGACGGATGAAAAACTGTTTTTT,CSARDSSTDEKLFF
TRBD2,many,TRBJ2-3,TRBV12-3/TRBV12-4,TGTGCCAGCAGTGCGGGACTAGCGGTTGATACGCAGTATTTT,CASSAGLAVDTQYF
-,many,TRBJ2-3,TRBV7-9,TGTGCCAGCAGCTCGCGGGCCGCGTCAGCAGATACGCAGTATTTT,CASSSRAASADTQYF
TRBD1,many,TRBJ1-4,TRBV28,TGTGCCAGCAGTCCACCGGGACAGGGGGCGCAGGATGAAAAACTGTTTTTT,CASSPPGQGAQDEKLFF
-,many,TRBJ2-7,TRBV6-1,TGTGCCAGCACTGAAGGGAACTCCTACGAGCAGTACTTC,CASTEGNSYEQYF